This TCR beta chain was profiled in a study of graft-versus-host responses after intestinal transplantation. Study at large: Recipients got multivisceral, liver-intestinal, or isolated intestinal transplants. Each recipient received anti-thymocyte globulin induction, then tacrolimus and steroids for three to four years.

This CDR3 is 16 amino acids long. Germline V lookup: CDR1 SGHVS, CDR2 FNYEAQ. J lost 10 bases, V lost 1 base, and 12 bases had no gene match. Broader study findings: There was an association between peak levels of circulating GvH clones and early post-transplant HvG declines. Recipient bone marrow held GvH clones, some seen earlier in ileum or blood.

About this clone itself: Its specificity is not known.

Method: immunoSEQ multiplex PCR; TCRdb's copy keeps in-frame clones and lacks some. The sample carries under 30,000 clones, about three quarters recorded once. Tissue processing of the graft released intraepithelial and lamina propria lymphocytes from it. The TCR originated in a human patient who received an intestinal transplant, so some T cells may come from the graft donor. The sequencing here drew on ileum tissue, taken 98 days after intestinal transplantation. The rearrangement joins TRBV7-6 to TRBJ1-4, with TRBD1 matching 7 bases. CDR3 sequence (DNA): TGTGCCAGCAGCTTAGAGGGAACAGGGGAAGCCCGAAAACTGTTTTTT. It codes for CASSLEGTGEARKLFF. Together with reference TRBV7-6 and TRBJ1-4, the CDR3 gives the full variable domain: GAGVSQSPRYKVTKRGQDVALRCDPISGHVSLYWYRQALGQGPEFLTYFNYEAQQDKSGLPNDRFSAERPEGSISTLTIQRTEQRDSAMYRCASSLEGTGEARKLFFGSGTQLSVL.